A single T cell receptor beta chain is shown here with its context. Which antigen it targets is not known. There are no base qualities to consult, and no much larger clone falls within one base. The time point tag for this specimen amounts to: baseline before first vaccination. Vaccinee samples were obtained from the UK trials COV001 and COV002, which included a single-blind randomized controlled phase 2/3 trial of AZD1222 (ChAdOx1 nCoV-19) in healthy adults. Trial participant PBMC samples were collected at day 0 and day 28 after the second dose for TCRbeta chain sequencing. The CDR3 regions of human TCRbeta chains were subjected to immunosequencing. The study's own analysis went as follows. Repertoire TCRs were checked for matches against a reference library of SARS-CoV-2-specific TCRs that had been generated using the MIRA antigen-specificity platform. Breadth was defined as the fraction of unique TCRs that were SARS-CoV-2-associated. Depth was defined as the fraction of total T cells that were SARS-CoV-2-associated. Using the MIRA data, each spike-specific TCR was mapped to the spike region that the TCR reacts to and placed in a CD4 or CD8 class. Log10-transformed breadth and depth values were compared by one-way ANOVA with Sidak's multiple comparisons tests. TCRdb provides this immuneACCESS table in a form limited to in-frame rearrangements. Some clones are lacking; in checked studies, under half of them reflect an unresolved V gene, and why the rest are absent is not known. The V and J calls and the clone size are those of that table, but D and trimming were determined from the DNA. Across this sample there are roughly 140,000 clones, with roughly 88% seen only once. Around 2% of the sample is held by the ten biggest clonotypes.

Between the V and J ends, shortened by 3 bases and 6 bases respectively, the junction contains 18 bases. The CDR3 spans 16 residues, from the cysteine through the phenylalanine. Just CDR3 DNA is preserved here, 48 bases in frame from base 1. The germline V gene gives CDR1 as KGHSH and CDR2 as LQKENI. The sample comes from a study of T cell responses to AZD1222 COVID-19 vaccine (dated by TCRdb to the early 2020s). Regarding the research as a whole: Because spike-specific TCR depth and breadth did not differ between the two schedules, AZD1222 recipients who got a second dose at roughly 4 weeks were pooled with those who got a second dose at roughly 12 weeks. A total of 233 trial participants underwent TCR sequencing, of whom approximately 200 had received two doses of AZD1222 and 26 had received two doses of the MenACWY control vaccine. Enrollment into the trials was organized by age into subgroups of 18-55, 56-69 and 70-plus years, and those subgroups contained around 150, 28 and 57 TCR-sequenced participants, respectively. Study-level results and caveats: Reportedly, almost half of the unique spike-specific TCRs recognized epitopes lying outside the regions that are mutated in the B.1.351 and B.1.1.7 variants. No day 14 peak-response samples were available, so repertoires were characterized only after the peak T cell response. Participants were mostly white British and included more females than males, and it was suggested by the authors that clonal diversity may have been underestimated. Conclusions about previously exposed vaccinees were limited because only 6 or 7 AZD1222 recipients were SARS-CoV-2 seropositive at baseline. Spike-specific TCR breadth and depth rose significantly after two AZD1222 doses compared with day 0 and with MenACWY recipients. In the small 56-69-year group, the increase in depth fell short of significance, most likely because of low power. CD4 TCRs associated with the vaccine covered the entire spike protein, and the dominant responses were in regions 160-218 and 743-854.

The rearranged chain carries TRBV18 and TRBJ1-3; no confident D gene assignment can be made. The sequence derives from an adult in good health. The sequencing here drew on peripheral blood, taken on day 0 of AZD1222 vaccination. The DNA sequence follows: TGTGCCAGCTCACCGTGGGGTAACTCACCCAAAAACACCATATATTTT. The translation is CASSPWGNSPKNTIYF.